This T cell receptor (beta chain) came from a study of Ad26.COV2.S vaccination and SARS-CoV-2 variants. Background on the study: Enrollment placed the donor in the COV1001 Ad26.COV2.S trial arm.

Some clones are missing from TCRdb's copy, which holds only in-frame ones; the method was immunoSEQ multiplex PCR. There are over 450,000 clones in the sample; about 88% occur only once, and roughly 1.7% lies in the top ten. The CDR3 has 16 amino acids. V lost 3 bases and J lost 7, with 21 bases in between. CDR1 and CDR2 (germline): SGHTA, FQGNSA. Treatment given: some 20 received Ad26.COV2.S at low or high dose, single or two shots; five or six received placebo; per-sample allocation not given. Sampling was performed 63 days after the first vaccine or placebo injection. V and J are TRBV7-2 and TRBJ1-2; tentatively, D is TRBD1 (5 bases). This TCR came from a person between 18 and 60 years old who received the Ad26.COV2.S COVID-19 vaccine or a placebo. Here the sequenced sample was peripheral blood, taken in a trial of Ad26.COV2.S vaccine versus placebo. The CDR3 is CASSLERGSPGGGYTF. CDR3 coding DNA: TGTGCCAGCAGCTTGGAAAGAGGATCCCCGGGGGGTGGCTACACCTTC.